The rows below give T cell receptor beta chains drawn from one sample of a study of shared clonotypes between healthy human individuals. Sequencing used immunoSEQ multiplex PCR; TCRdb keeps in-frame clones, though not all of them. Of fewer than 2.5 million clones detected, more than 85% appear once; the ten largest clones hold around 0.37%. What was sequenced was naive CD4+ T cells from PBMCs. Every receptor here comes from a man aged 18-30 years in good health. Some clones in this sample may be carry-over from other donors' samples. CDR3s include the opening cysteine and the closing phenylalanine or tryptophan.

j_call: TRBJ1-2
v_call: TRBV7-9
cdr3_aa: CASSLVVSGTGVYGYTF

j_call: TRBJ1-1
v_call: TRBV18
cdr3_aa: CASSHAQDTEAFF

j_call: TRBJ2-3
v_call: TRBV5-6
cdr3_aa: CASSSIFTDTQYF

j_call: TRBJ1-2
v_call: TRBV6-6
cdr3_aa: CASSYGRKDYGYTF

j_call: TRBJ2-7
v_call: TRBV7-9
cdr3_aa: CASSLGGVTYEQYF

j_call: TRBJ2-7
v_call: TRBV6-5
cdr3_aa: CASSPSRTSGIRLYF

j_call: TRBJ2-3
v_call: TRBV7-3
cdr3_aa: CASSLSTGGTDTQYF

j_call: TRBJ1-1
v_call: TRBV2
cdr3_aa: CASTQHRDTEAFF

j_call: TRBJ2-4
v_call: TRBV5-8
cdr3_aa: CASSPQGTRAKNIQYF

j_call: TRBJ1-2
v_call: TRBV7-3
cdr3_aa: CASSLDGQNLYGYTF

j_call: TRBJ1-2
v_call: TRBV9
cdr3_aa: CASSPPGPPFLYTF

j_call: TRBJ1-2
v_call: TRBV7-2
cdr3_aa: CASSSSGPYGYTF